Below, 3 T cell receptor beta chains from the same sample are listed, as sequenced in a study of Ad26.COV2.S vaccination and SARS-CoV-2 variants. Treatment indicated: around 19 received Ad26.COV2.S at low or high dose, single or two shots; 5 received placebo; per-sample allocation not given. Samples were taken on day 63 after the first vaccine or placebo injection. Here immunoSEQ multiplex PCR was the method, and the copy in TCRdb shows in-frame clones only, minus some. The sample records roughly 320,000 clones, roughly 84% being singletons. The sequencing used peripheral blood, collected in a trial of Ad26.COV2.S vaccine versus placebo. The receptors were gathered from a person aged 18 to 59 who received the Ad26.COV2.S COVID-19 vaccine or a placebo.

The DNA for the CDR3 is TGCGCCAGCAGCTTGGGGGCAGAACTAAACTATGGCTACACCTTC. This sequence encodes CASSLGAELNYGYTF. The rearrangement uses TRBV5-1 and TRBJ1-2, with D hard to call. This CDR3 is 15 amino acids long. The V end lost 0 bases, the J end lost 2 bases, and 11 bases lay between the germline ends. CDR1 and CDR2 from the germline V gene are SGHRS and YFSETQ. Based on the CDR3 plus reference TRBV5-1 and TRBJ1-2, the full variable domain is KAGVTQTPRYLIKTRGQQVTLSCSPISGHRSVSWYQQTPGQGLQFLFEYFSETQRNKGNFPGRFSGRQFSNSRSEMNVSTLELGDSALYLCASSLGAELNYGYTFGSGTRLTVV.

The rearrangement joins TRBV7-9 to TRBJ1-4; D not certain. Trimming shortened V by 1 base and J by 4 bases, and 7 bases separated the two germline ends. The CDR3 extends over 14 amino acids. Germline V gene data show CDR1 as SEHNR and CDR2 as FQNEAQ (reference sequence). The CDR3 loop is CASSLGQDNEKLFF. The CDR3 DNA follows: TGTGCCAGCAGCTTAGGGCAAGATAATGAAAAACTGTTTTTT.

V and J are TRBV6-5 and TRBJ2-7; 9 bases fit TRBD1. The CDR3 is made up of 15 amino acids. Germline trimming cut 8 bases from V and 4 bases from J; bases unmatched to any gene: 12. From germline, CDR1 is MNHEY and CDR2 SVGAGI. The CDR3 DNA reads TGTGCCAGCCCAAAAGGACAGGGGATTGGATACGAGCAGTACTTC. Its translation is CASPKGQGIGYEQYF.